The 18 T cell receptor beta chains reported below all come from one sample, sequenced in a study of CD8+ T cells in alopecia areata listed by TCRdb under 2018. In light of the paper, this sample's treatment or condition label describes: oral pan-JAK inhibitor, 5-10 mg twice daily. The method was the immunoSEQ multiplex PCR assay. RNA was extracted from all samples and reverse transcribed into cDNA, which served as template for TCR sequencing. TCRdb obtained this table from immuneACCESS and retained in-frame rearrangements with V and J assigned. These tables miss some clones; where compared with another copy, unresolved V genes account for less than half of the shortfall, and the remainder is unexplained. This sample gives 200,000 to 250,000 clones in total; more than 30% of them show up just once. The ten largest clones capture around 0.48% of the sample. Sequenced material: CD4+ T cells sorted from blood, taken around week 31, from a patient treated with tofacitinib. These receptors were obtained from a human donor with alopecia areata.

This chain links TRBV11-2 with TRBJ1-1; maybe TRBD1 (5 bases). The V end was cut by 3 bases, the J end by 0 bases, with 8 bases between. The CDR3 runs 14 residues. The germline CDR1 and CDR2 sequences are SGHAT and FQNNGV. As DNA, the CDR3 is TGTGCCAGCAGCTTTCAGGGTTTGAACACTGAAGCTTTCTTT. Translation: CASSFQGLNTEAFF.

This clone has only a few counts. Compared with germline, one end of the junction differs, possibly owing to a read error. This rearrangement joins TRBV7-2 to TRBJ1-2; tentative D call: TRBD1 (6 bases). CDR3 length equals 15 residues. CDR1 SGHTA and CDR2 FQGNSA come from the germline V gene. This CDR3 is CASSLAHGGAYGYTF. The CDR3 DNA reads as TGTGCCAGCAGCTTAGCCCACGGGGGCGCTTATGGGTACACCTTC.

The chain combines TRBV30 with TRBJ2-3; the D is unclear. Germline V lookup: CDR1 GTSNPN, CDR2 SVGIG (reference sequence). The CDR3 spans 14 residues. Trimming removed 3 bases at V and 0 bases at J, with 10 bases between. The chain's CDR3 is CAWRSSASTDTQYF. The DNA for the CDR3 is TGTGCCTGGAGGTCCTCAGCTAGCACAGATACGCAGTATTTT.

This sequence joins TRBV11-2 and TRBJ1-4; no clear D. The CDR3 sequence is 12 residues long. CDR1 is SGHAT, CDR2 FQNNGV, per germline. V lost 0 bases to trimming and J lost 6 bases, with 2 bases between them. CDR3 residues: CASSLDYEKLFF. CDR3 in DNA: TGTGCCAGCAGCTTAGATTATGAAAAACTGTTTTTT.

The rearrangement uses TRBV9 and TRBJ2-7, with 9 nucleotides matching TRBD1. CDR3 length: 14 amino acids. V lost 2 bases to trimming and J lost 5 bases; unmatched junction nucleotides: 5. CDR1 and CDR2 from the germline V gene are SGDLS and YYNGEE. The CDR3 spells CASSVGTGRNEQYF. CDR3 nucleotides: TGTGCCAGCAGCGTGGGGACAGGGCGGAACGAGCAGTACTTC.

The V gene is TRBV6-5, the J gene TRBJ2-6, with D perhaps matching TRBD2 (5 bases). V was pared by 6 bases and J by 1 base, with 7 bases between. The length of the CDR3 is 14 residues. CDR1 MNHEY and CDR2 SVGAGI come from the germline V gene. CDR3 DNA sequence: TGTGCCAGCAGGTCGGGGTCTGGGGCCAACGTCCTGACTTTC. Protein sequence: CASRSGSGANVLTF.

The chain recombines TRBV9 with TRBJ2-5, with D possibly TRBD2 on 6 matching bases. This CDR3 is built from 15 residues. The V end was cut by 0 bases, the J end by 5 bases, with 14 bases between. The V gene's germline CDR1 is SGDLS and CDR2 YYNGEE. DNA for the CDR3: TGTGCCAGCAGCGTAGGCGGGATGGAGGGGGAGACCCAGTACTTC. The encoded protein is CASSVGGMEGETQYF.

This clone was seen more than once but under ten times. CDR3 sequence (DNA): TGTGCCAGCAGTAGCAACCGGGACAGACGGTACGAGCAGTACTTC. Protein sequence: CASSSNRDRRYEQYF. The rearrangement links TRBV11-2 to TRBJ2-7; TRBD1 matches at 7 bases. Unmatched junction bases numbered 12, after V lost 6 bases and J lost 4 bases. CDR3 length: 15 residues. Germline CDR1 and CDR2: SGHAT and FQNNGV.

The J gene is TRBJ2-1, the V gene TRBV30; 12 nucleotides line up with TRBD2. Trimming took 2 bases from V and 7 from J; bases not matched to a gene: 6. The CDR3 consists of 15 residues. Germline V lookup: CDR1 GTSNPN, CDR2 SVGIG (reference sequence). As DNA, the CDR3 is TGTGCCTGGAGTCTAGGACTAGCGGGACGGAATGAGCAGTTCTTC. It encodes CAWSLGLAGRNEQFF.

The rearrangement links TRBV30 to TRBJ2-7; D gene uncertain. The CDR3 covers 13 residues. In germline, CDR1 is GTSNPN, CDR2 SVGIG (reference sequence). Trimming pared 2 bases from V and 8 bases from J, leaving 16 bases between. Written as DNA, the CDR3 is TGTGCCTGGAGTCTGGAACGGACGGCGAAGCAGTACTTC. It translates to CAWSLERTAKQYF.

V is TRBV30 and J is TRBJ2-1; TRBD2 agrees at 13 bases. Germline assignment: CDR1 GTSNPN and CDR2 SVGIG (reference sequence). V lost 3 bases to trimming and J lost 7 bases; unmatched junction nucleotides: 15. This CDR3 has 18 residues. CDR3 nucleotide sequence: TGTGCCTGGAGCGGCCGAACTAGCGGGAGGGCCCCTAGGAATGAGCAGTTCTTC. Its translation is CAWSGRTSGRAPRNEQFF.

This clone was seen only a few times. CDR3 DNA: TGTGCCAGTAGTATAAGCAGGGACAACACCGGGGAGCTGTTTTTT. This codes for CASSISRDNTGELFF. This chain connects TRBV19 to TRBJ2-2, with D perhaps TRBD1 or TRBD2 (5 bases each). Per germline, CDR1 LNHDA and CDR2 SQIVND (reference sequence). The V end was cut by 2 bases, the J end by 2 bases, with 9 bases between. CDR3 length equals 15 residues.

This clone was seen more than once but under ten times. In DNA, the CDR3 is TGCGCCAGCAGTCCTGGTTCTCGGACTAGCGACCACACAGATACGCAGTATTTT. As protein: CASSPGSRTSDHTDTQYF. This chain links TRBV10-2 with TRBJ2-3, with TRBD2 matching over 9 bases. This CDR3 contains 18 residues. Germline V gives CDR1 WSHSY, CDR2 SAAADI. The J segment lost 2 bases and the V segment lost 5 bases, leaving 14 bases of the junction unmatched.

This clone was seen more than once but under ten times. J is TRBJ2-3 and V is TRBV11-2, with a weak D call TRBD2 (6 bases). CDR1 is SGHAT, CDR2 FQNNGV, per germline. This CDR3 contains 17 residues. The V gene lost 3 bases and the J gene lost 0 bases, with 16 bases spanning the gap. CDR3 loop: CASSLTLAETSTDTQYF. The CDR3 bases are TGTGCCAGCAGCTTGACCTTAGCGGAGACTAGCACAGATACGCAGTATTTT.

This chain links TRBV7-8 with TRBJ2-6; a weak D match, TRBD1 (6 bases). The V and J ends lost 5 bases and 1 base respectively, with 12 bases between them. The CDR3 is 16 residues long. Germline CDR1 SGHVS, CDR2 FQNEAQ. The CDR3 DNA is TGTGCCAGCAGCCCGAGAGGGGGTTCTGGGGCCAACGTCCTGACTTTC. Its protein is CASSPRGGSGANVLTF.

The chain combines TRBV27 with TRBJ1-5, with TRBD1 as a possible D gene (6 bases). The CDR3 spans 14 residues. CDR1 MNHEY and CDR2 SMNVEV come from the germline V gene (reference sequence). Trimming took 5 bases from V and 6 from J, leaving 14 bases between them. This CDR3 is CASSTGQPGQPQHF. CDR3 in DNA: TGTGCCAGCAGTACCGGACAGCCTGGTCAGCCCCAGCATTTT.

This clone turned up a few times. V and J are TRBV4-1 and TRBJ2-5, with D perhaps TRBD1 or TRBD2 (5 bases each). The CDR3 length is 15 residues. Trimming took off 1 base at V and 5 bases at J, with 14 bases between the two ends. Germline CDR1 is MGHRA and CDR2 is YSYEKL. CDR3 bases: TGCGCCAGCAGCCAAGGGGGCCCCGGCGGGGAGACCCAGTACTTC. It is translated as CASSQGGPGGETQYF.

The CDR3: CASSVGGSFADTQYF. Here the CDR3 DNA reads TGTGCCAGCAGTGTGGGGGGCTCGTTCGCAGATACGCAGTATTTT. The chain recombines TRBV25-1 with TRBJ2-3; D possibly uses TRBD1 or TRBD2 (6 bases each). The V gene lost 4 bases and the J gene lost 4 bases, with 15 bases spanning the gap. The CDR3 extends over 15 amino acids. The germline CDR1 and CDR2 sequences are MGHDK and SYGVNS.